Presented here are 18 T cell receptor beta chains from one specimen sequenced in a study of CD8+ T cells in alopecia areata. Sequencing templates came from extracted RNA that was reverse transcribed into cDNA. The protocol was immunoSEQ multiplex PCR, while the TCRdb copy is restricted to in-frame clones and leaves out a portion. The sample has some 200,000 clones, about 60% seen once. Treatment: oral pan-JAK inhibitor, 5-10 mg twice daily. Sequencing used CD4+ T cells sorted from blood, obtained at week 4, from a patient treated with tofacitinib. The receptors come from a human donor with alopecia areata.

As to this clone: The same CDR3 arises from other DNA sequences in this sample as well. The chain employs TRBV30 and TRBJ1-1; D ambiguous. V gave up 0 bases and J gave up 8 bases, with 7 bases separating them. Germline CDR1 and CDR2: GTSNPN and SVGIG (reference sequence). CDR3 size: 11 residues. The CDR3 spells CAWSVRREAFF. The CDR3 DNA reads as TGTGCCTGGAGTGTACGGAGGGAAGCTTTCTTT.

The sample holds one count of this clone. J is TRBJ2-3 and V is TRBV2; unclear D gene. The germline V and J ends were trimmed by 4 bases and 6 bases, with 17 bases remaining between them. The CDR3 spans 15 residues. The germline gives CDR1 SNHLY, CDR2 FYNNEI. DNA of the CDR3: TGTGCCAGCAGTGTGTCCCCGTCCCCCGGTGATACGCAGTATTTT. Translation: CASSVSPSPGDTQYF.

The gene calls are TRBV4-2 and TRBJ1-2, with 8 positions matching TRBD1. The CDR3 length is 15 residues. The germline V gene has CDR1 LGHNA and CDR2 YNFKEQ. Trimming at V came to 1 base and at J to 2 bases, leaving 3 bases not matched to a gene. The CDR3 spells CASSQVGQANYGYTF. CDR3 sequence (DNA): TGTGCCAGCAGCCAAGTGGGACAGGCCAACTATGGCTACACCTTC.

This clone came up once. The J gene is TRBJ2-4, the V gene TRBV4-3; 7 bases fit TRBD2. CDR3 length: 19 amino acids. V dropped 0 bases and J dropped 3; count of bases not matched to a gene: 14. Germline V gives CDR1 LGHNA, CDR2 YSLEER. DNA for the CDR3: TGCGCCAGCAGCCAAGATCTCGCCGAAGCGGGATATGACAAAAACATTCAGTACTTC. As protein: CASSQDLAEAGYDKNIQYF.

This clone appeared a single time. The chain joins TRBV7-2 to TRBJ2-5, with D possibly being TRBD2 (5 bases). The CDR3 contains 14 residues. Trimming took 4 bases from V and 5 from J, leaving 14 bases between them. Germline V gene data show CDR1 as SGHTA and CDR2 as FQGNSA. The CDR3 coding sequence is TGTGCCAGCAGCTCGTTTGTCTCGGGGGAGACCCAGTACTTC. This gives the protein CASSSFVSGETQYF.

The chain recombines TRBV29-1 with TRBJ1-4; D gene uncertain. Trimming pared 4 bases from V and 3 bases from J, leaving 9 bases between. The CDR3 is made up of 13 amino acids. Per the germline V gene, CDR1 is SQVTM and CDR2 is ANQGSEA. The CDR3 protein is CSVGLQANEKLFF. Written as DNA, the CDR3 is TGCAGCGTTGGCTTGCAGGCTAATGAAAAACTGTTTTTT.

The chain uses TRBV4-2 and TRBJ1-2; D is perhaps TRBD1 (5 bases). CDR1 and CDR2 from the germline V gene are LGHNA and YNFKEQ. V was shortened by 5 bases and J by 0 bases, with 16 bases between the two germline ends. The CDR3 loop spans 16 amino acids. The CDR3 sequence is CASSYNTGTANYGYTF. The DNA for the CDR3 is TGTGCCAGCAGCTACAATACCGGGACTGCTAACTATGGCTACACCTTC.

CDR3 sequence (DNA): TGTGCCAGCAGCCATGCCTGGGCGGTGTACCAAGAGACCCAGTACTTC. This gives the protein CASSHAWAVYQETQYF. The chain links TRBV14 to TRBJ2-5; D is uncertain. V lost 3 bases and J lost 0, with 14 bases in between. The CDR3 length is 16 residues. Germline assignment: CDR1 SGHDN and CDR2 FVKESK.

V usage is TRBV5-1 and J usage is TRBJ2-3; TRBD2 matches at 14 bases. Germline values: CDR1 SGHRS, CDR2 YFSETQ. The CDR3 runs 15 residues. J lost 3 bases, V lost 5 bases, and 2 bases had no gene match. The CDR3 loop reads CASRTSGGATDTQYF. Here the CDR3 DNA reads TGCGCCAGCAGGACTAGCGGGGGGGCAACAGATACGCAGTATTTT. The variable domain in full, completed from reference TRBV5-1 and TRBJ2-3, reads KAGVTQTPRYLIKTRGQQVTLSCSPISGHRSVSWYQQTPGQGLQFLFEYFSETQRNKGNFPGRFSGRQFSNSRSEMNVSTLELGDSALYLCASRTSGGATDTQYFGPGTRLTVL.

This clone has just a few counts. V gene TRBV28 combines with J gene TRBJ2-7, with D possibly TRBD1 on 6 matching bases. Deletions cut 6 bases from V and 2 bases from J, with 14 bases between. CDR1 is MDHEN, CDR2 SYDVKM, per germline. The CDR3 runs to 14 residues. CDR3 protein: CASSQGLGAYEQYF. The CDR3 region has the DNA TGTGCCAGCAGCCAGGGGTTAGGTGCCTACGAGCAGTACTTC. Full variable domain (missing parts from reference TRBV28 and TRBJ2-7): DVKVTQSSRYLVKRTGEKVFLECVQDMDHENMFWYRQDPGLGLRLIYFSYDVKMKEKGDIPEGYSVSREKKERFSLILESASTNQTSMYLCASSQGLGAYEQYFGPGTRLTVT.

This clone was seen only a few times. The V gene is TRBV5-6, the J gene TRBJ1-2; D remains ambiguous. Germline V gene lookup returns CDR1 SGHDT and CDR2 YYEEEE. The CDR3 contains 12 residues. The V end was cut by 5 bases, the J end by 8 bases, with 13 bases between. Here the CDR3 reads CASRWKGPGYTF. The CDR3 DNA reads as TGTGCCAGCAGGTGGAAGGGTCCAGGCTACACCTTC.

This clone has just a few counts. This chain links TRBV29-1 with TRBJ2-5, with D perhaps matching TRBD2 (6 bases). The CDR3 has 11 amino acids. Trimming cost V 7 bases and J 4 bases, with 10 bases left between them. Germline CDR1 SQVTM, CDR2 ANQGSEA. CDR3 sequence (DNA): TGCAGCGGGGGACTCGGAGAGACCCAGTACTTC. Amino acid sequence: CSGGLGETQYF.

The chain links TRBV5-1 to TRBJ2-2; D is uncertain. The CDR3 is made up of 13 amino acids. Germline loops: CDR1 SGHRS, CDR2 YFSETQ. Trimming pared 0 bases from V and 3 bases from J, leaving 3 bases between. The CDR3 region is CASSLADTGELFF. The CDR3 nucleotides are TGCGCCAGCAGCTTGGCGGACACCGGGGAGCTGTTTTTT.

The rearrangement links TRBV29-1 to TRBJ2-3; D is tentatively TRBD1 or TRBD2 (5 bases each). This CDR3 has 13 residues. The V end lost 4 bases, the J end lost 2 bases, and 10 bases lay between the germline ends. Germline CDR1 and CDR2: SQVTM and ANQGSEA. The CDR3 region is CSVGGAHTDTQYF. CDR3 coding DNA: TGCAGCGTTGGAGGGGCTCACACAGATACGCAGTATTTT.

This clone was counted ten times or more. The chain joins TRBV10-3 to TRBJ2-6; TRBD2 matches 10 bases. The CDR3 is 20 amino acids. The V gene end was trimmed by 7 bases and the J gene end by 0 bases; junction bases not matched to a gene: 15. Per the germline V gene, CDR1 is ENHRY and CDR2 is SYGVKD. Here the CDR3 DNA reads TGTGCCATCAACCCTTCCCCCGGGACTAGCGAGAGCTCTGGGGCCAACGTCCTGACTTTC. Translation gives CAINPSPGTSESSGANVLTF.

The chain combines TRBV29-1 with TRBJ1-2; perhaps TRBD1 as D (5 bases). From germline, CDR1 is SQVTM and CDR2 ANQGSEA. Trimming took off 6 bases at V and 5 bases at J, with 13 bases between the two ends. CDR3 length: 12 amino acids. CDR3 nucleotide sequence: TGCAGCGTGCGCGGGGGAGGGTATGGCTACACCTTC. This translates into CSVRGGGYGYTF.

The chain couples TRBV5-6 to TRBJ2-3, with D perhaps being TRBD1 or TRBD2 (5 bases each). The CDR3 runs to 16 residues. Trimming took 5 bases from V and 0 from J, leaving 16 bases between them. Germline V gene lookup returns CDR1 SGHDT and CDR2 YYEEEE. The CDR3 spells CASRYAGTASTDTQYF. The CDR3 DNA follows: TGTGCCAGCAGGTATGCCGGGACCGCGAGCACAGATACGCAGTATTTT.

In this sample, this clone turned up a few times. Written as DNA, the CDR3 is TGCAGCGTTACAGGACGGAGTAACTATGGCTACACCTTC. This encodes CSVTGRSNYGYTF. This chain links TRBV29-1 with TRBJ1-2; D may be TRBD1 (5 bases). Trimming stripped 5 bases from V and 1 base from J, with 11 bases between. The CDR3 length is 13 residues. Per the germline V gene, CDR1 is SQVTM and CDR2 is ANQGSEA.